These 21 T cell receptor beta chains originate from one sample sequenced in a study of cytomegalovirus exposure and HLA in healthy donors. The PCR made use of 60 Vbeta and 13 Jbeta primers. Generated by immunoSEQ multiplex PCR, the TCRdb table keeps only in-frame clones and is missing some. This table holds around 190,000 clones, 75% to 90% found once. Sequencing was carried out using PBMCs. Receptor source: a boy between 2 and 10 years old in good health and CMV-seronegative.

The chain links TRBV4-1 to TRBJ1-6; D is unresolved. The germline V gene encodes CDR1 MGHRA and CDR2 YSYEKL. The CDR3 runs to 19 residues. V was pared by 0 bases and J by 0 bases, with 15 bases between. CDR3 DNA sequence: TGCGCCAGCAGCCAAGATTGGTTTGAATCAGGCTCCTATAATTCACCCCTCCACTTT. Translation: CASSQDWFESGSYNSPLHF.

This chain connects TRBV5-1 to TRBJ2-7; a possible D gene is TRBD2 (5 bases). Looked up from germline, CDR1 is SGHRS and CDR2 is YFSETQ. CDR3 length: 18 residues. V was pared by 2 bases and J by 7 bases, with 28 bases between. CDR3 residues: CASSFGPGIGALSGEQYF. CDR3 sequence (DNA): TGCGCCAGCAGCTTTGGGCCCGGGATAGGTGCCCTGTCGGGTGAGCAGTACTTC.

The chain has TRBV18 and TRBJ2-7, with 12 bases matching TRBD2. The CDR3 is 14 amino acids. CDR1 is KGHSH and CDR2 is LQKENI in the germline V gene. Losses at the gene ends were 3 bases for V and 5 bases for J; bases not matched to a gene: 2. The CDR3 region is CASSPPSGRDEQYF. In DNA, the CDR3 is TGTGCCAGCTCACCCCCTAGCGGGAGGGACGAGCAGTACTTC.

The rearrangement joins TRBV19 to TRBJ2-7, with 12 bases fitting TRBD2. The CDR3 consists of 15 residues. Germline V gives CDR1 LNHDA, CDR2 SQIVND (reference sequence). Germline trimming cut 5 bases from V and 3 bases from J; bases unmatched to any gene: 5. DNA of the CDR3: TGTGCCAGTAGTTTGACTAGCGGGAGCCTCTACGAGCAGTACTTC. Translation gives CASSLTSGSLYEQYF.

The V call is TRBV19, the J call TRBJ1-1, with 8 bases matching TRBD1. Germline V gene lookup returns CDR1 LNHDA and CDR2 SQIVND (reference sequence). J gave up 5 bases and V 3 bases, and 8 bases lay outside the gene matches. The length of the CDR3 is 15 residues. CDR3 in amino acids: CASSIDSGGVTEAFF. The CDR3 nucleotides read TGTGCCAGTAGTATTGATTCAGGGGGCGTTACTGAAGCTTTCTTT.

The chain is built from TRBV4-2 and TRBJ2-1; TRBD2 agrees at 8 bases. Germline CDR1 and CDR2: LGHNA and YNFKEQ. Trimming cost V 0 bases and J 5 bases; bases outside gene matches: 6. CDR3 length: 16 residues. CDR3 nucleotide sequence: TGTGCCAGCAGCCAAGAGAGAAGCGGGAGTGACAATGAGCAGTTCTTC. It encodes CASSQERSGSDNEQFF.

Here the CDR3 reads CAWSGKGAGEKLFF. In nucleotides, the CDR3 is TGTGCCTGGAGTGGGAAGGGGGCCGGGGAAAAACTGTTTTTT. The chain combines TRBV30 with TRBJ1-4; 7 positions agree with TRBD1. Unmatched junction bases numbered 7, after V lost 1 base and J lost 8 bases. Germline V CDR1 and CDR2: GTSNPN, SVGIG (reference sequence). The CDR3 totals 14 residues.

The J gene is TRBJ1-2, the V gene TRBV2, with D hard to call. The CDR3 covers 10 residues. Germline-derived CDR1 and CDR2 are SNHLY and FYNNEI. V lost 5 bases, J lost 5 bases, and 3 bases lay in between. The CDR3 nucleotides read TGTGCCAGCAGTTCATATGGCTACACCTTC. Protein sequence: CASSSYGYTF.

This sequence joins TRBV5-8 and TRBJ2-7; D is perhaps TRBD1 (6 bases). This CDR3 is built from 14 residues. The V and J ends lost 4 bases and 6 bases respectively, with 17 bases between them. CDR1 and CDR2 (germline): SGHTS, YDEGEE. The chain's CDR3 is CASSAWPRGVEQYF. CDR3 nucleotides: TGTGCCAGCAGCGCCTGGCCCAGGGGCGTCGAGCAGTACTTC.

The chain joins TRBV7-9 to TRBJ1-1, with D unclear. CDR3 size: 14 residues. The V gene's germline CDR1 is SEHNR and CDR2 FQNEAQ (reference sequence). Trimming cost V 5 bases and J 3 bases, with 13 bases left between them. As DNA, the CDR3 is TGTGCCAGCAGCCCCTCTTCAGCGTACACTGAAGCTTTCTTT. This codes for CASSPSSAYTEAFF.

CDR3 DNA: TGTGCCACCAGCAGAGAACGGGGTCTTGGGGAGCTGTTTTTT. It specifies CATSRERGLGELFF. The rearrangement uses TRBV15 and TRBJ2-2; tentatively, D is TRBD2 (5 bases). The CDR3 spans 14 residues. Deletions cut 0 bases from V and 8 bases from J, with 10 bases between. Germline lookup yields CDR1 LNHNV and CDR2 YYDKDF (reference sequence).

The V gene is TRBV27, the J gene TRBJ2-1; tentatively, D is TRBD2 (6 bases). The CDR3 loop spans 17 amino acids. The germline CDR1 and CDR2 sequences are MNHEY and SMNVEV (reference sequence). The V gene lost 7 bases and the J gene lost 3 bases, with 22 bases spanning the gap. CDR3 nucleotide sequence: TGTGCCAGCACCCCGGATGGGCGGGGCCAACACTACAATGAGCAGTTCTTC. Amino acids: CASTPDGRGQHYNEQFF.

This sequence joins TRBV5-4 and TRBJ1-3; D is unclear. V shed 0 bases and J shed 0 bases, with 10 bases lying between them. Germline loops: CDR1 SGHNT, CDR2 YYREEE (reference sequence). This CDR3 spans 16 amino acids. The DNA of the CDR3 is TGTGCCAGCAGCTTGGCCGGAGTGCTCTCTGGAAACACCATATATTTT. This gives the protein CASSLAGVLSGNTIYF.

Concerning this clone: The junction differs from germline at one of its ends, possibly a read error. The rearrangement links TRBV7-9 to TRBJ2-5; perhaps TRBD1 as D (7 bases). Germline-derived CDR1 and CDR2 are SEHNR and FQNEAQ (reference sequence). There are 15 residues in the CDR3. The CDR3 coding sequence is TGTTCCAGCAGCCGTTCCCAGGGGGGACGTGAGACCCAGTACTTC. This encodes CSSSRSQGGRETQYF.

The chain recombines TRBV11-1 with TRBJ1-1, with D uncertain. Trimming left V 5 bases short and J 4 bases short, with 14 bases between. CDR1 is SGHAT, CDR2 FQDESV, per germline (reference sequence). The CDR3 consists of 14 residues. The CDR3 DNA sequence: TGTGCCAGCAGCACCCGGAGAGAGGGCACTGAAGCTTTCTTT. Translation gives CASSTRREGTEAFF.

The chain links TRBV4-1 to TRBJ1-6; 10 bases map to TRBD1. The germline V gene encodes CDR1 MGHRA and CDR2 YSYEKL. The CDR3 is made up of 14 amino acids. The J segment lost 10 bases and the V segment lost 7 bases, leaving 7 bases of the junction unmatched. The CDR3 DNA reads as TGCGCCAGCACCCTGGGACAGGGGACCTCACCCCTCCACTTT. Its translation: CASTLGQGTSPLHF.

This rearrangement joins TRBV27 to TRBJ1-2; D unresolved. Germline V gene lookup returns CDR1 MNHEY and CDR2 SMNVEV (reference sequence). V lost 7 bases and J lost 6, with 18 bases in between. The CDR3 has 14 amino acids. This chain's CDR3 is CASNPGGQSDGYTF. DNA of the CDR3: TGTGCCAGCAATCCCGGAGGGCAATCAGATGGCTACACCTTC.

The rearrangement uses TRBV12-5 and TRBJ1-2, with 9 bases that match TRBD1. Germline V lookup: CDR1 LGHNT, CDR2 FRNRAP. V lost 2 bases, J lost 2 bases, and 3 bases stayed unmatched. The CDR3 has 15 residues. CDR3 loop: CASGLSTGGNYGYTF. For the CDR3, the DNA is TGTGCTAGTGGTTTGTCGACAGGGGGGAACTATGGCTACACCTTC.

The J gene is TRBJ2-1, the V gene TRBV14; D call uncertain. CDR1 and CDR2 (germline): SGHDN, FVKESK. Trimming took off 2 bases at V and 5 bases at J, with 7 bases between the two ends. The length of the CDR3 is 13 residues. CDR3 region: CASSQRHNNEQFF. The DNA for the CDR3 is TGTGCCAGCAGCCAACGACACAACAATGAGCAGTTCTTC.

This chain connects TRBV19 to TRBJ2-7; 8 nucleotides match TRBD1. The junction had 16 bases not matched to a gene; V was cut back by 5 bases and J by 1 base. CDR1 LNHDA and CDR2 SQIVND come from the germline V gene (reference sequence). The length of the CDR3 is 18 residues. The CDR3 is CASSVVGQGPGSSYEQYF. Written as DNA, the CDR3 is TGTGCCAGTAGTGTTGTCGGACAGGGCCCAGGGAGTTCCTACGAGCAGTACTTC.

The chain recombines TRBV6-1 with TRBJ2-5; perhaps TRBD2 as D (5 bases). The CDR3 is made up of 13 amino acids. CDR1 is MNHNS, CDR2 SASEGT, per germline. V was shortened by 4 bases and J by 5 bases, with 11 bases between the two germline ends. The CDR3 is CASSGRGFETQYF. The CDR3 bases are TGTGCCAGCAGTGGCCGGGGATTCGAGACCCAGTACTTC.